The clone carrying this T cell receptor beta chain is classed as medium-sized. What it binds is unknown. CDR1 is SNHLY and CDR2 is FYNNEI in the germline V gene. The CDR3 is 13 residues long. The J segment lost 2 bases and the V segment lost 8 bases, leaving 5 bases of the junction unmatched. The record originates from a study of radiotherapy plus CTLA-4 blockade in lung cancer. Study context: Among patients, approximately 17% showed objective responses, and 31% had disease control.

Chemo-refractory metastatic non-small-cell lung cancer patients received focal radiation with ipilimumab CTLA-4 blockade. The repertoire was sequenced with immunoSEQ multiplex PCR; TCRdb's copy has only in-frame clones and lacks some. The sample lists over 30,000 clones, under 85% occurring once. Regarding the study as a whole: Early shifts in blood T cell clones, with interferon-beta, reportedly predicted response best. TCR clones originating in tumors grew in number in blood after radiotherapy plus ipilimumab.

The TCR sequence derives from a human donor with non-small cell lung cancer whose response to radiotherapy plus ipilimumab could not be evaluated. Source: peripheral blood, taken from a patient treated with radiotherapy plus ipilimumab. The chain links TRBV2 to TRBJ1-2, with TRBD1 matching over 7 bases. In nucleotides, the CDR3 is TGTGCCAGCTATAAACAGGGGAACTATGGCTACACCTTC. Translation gives CASYKQGNYGYTF.